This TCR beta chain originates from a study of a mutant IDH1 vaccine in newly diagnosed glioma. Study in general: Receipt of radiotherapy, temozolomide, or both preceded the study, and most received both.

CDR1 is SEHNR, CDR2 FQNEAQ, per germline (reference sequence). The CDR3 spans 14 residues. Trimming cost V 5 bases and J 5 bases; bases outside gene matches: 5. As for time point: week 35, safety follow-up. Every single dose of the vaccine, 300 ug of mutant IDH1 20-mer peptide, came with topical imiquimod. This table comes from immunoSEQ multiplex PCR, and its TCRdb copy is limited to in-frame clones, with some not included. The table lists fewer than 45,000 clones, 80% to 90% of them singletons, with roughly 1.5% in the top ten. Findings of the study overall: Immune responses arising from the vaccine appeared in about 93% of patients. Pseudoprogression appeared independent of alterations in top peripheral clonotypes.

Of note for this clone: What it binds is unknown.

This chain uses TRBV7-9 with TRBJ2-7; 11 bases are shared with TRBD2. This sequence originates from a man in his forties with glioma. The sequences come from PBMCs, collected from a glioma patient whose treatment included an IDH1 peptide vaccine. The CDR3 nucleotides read TGTGCCAGCAGCCCATCTAGCGGGAGGAACGAGCAGTACTTC. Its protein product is CASSPSSGRNEQYF.